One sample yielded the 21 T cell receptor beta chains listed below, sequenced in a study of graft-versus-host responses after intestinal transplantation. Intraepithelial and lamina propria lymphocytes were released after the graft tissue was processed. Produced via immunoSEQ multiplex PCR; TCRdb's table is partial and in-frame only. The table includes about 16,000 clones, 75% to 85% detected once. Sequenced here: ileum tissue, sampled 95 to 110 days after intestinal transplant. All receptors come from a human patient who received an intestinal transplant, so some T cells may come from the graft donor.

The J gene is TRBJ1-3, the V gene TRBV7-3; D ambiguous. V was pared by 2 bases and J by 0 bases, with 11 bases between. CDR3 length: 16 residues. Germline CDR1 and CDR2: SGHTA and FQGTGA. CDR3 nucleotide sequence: TGTGCCAGCAGCTTATTAGAAAGGAGCTCTGGAAACACCATATATTTT. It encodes CASSLLERSSGNTIYF.

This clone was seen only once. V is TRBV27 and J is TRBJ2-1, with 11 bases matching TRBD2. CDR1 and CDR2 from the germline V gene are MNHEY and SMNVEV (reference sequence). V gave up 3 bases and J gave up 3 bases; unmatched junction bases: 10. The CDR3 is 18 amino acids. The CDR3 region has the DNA TGTGCCAGCAGTTTTTTTACTAGCGGGAGCTACTACTACAATGAGCAGTTCTTC. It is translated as CASSFFTSGSYYYNEQFF.

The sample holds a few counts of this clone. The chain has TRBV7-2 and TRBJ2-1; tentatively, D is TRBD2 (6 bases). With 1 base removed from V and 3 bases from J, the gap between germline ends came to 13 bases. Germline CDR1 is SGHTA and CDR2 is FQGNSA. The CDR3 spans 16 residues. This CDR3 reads CASSLVGTAVYNEQFF. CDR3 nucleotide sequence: TGTGCCAGCAGCTTAGTCGGGACTGCGGTCTACAATGAGCAGTTCTTC.

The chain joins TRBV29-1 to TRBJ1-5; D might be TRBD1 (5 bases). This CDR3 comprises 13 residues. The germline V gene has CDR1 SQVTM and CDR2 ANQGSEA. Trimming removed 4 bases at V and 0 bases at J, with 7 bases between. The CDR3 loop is CSVGGVSNQPQHF. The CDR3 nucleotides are TGCAGCGTTGGGGGGGTTAGCAATCAGCCCCAGCATTTT.

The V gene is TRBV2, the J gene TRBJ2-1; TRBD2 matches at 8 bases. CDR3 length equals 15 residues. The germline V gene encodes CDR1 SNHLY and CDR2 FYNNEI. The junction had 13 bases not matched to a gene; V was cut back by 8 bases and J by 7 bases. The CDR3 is CASQPGGRVCNEQFF. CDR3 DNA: TGTGCCAGCCAGCCGGGGGGGCGGGTGTGTAATGAGCAGTTCTTC.

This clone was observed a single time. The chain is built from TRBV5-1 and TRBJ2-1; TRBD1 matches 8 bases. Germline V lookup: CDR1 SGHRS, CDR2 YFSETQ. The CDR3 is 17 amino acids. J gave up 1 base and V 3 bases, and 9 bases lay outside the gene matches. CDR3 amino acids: CASSWDFRTGSYNEQFF. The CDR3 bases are TGCGCCAGCAGCTGGGACTTTCGGACAGGGTCCTACAATGAGCAGTTCTTC.

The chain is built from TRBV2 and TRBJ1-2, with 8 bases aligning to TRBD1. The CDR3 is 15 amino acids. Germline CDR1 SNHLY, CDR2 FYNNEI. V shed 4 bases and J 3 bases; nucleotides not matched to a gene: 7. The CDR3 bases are TGTGCCAGCAGTGCCCAGGGGGCCGCCGACTATGGCTACACCTTC. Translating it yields CASSAQGAADYGYTF.

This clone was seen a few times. DNA of the CDR3: TGTGCCGCCCAGCGGGAGCTACCAGATACGCAGTATTTT. It translates to CAAQRELPDTQYF. The V gene is TRBV5-4, the J gene TRBJ2-3; 8 bases map to TRBD2. The germline CDR1 and CDR2 sequences are SGHNT and YYREEE (reference sequence). This CDR3 is built from 13 residues. The trim removed 10 bases at V and 4 bases at J, leaving 8 bases unmatched.

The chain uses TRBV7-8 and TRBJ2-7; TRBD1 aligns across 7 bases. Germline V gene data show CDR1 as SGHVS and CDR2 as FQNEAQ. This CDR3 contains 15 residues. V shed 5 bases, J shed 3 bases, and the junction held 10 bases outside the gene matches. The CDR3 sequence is CASSTTGDRFYEQYF. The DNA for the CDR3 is TGTGCCAGCAGCACCACCGGGGACAGATTCTACGAGCAGTACTTC.

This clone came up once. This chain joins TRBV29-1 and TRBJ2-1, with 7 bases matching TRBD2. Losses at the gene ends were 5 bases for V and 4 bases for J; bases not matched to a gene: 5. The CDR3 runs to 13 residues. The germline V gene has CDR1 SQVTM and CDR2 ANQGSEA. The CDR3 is CSVFLADYNEQFF. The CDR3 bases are TGCAGCGTTTTCCTAGCGGATTACAATGAGCAGTTCTTC.

CDR3 protein: CASSPTELGRLFGNEQFF. The CDR3 DNA follows: TGCGCCAGCAGCCCCACCGAACTAGGGCGTCTCTTTGGGAATGAGCAGTTCTTC. The chain has TRBV4-1 and TRBJ2-1; possibly TRBD2 for D (5 bases). Germline V lookup: CDR1 MGHRA, CDR2 YSYEKL. The CDR3 has 18 amino acids. V was clipped by 4 bases and J by 7 bases, with 26 bases between them.

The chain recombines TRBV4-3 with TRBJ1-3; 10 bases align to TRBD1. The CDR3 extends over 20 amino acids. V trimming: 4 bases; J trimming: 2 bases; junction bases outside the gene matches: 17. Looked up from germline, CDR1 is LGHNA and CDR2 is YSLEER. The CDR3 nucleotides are TGCGCCAGCAGCCTCCTGGGCCGGGACAGGGGCCCCCAAACTGGAAACACCATATATTTT. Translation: CASSLLGRDRGPQTGNTIYF.

CDR3 residues: CASSYRARYEQYF. Here the CDR3 DNA reads TGTGCCAGCAGTTACAGAGCGAGGTACGAGCAGTACTTC. This sequence joins TRBV6-5 and TRBJ2-7; D gene uncertain. This CDR3 region has 13 residues. In germline, CDR1 is MNHEY, CDR2 SVGAGI. V gave up 2 bases and J gave up 4 bases, with 9 bases separating them.

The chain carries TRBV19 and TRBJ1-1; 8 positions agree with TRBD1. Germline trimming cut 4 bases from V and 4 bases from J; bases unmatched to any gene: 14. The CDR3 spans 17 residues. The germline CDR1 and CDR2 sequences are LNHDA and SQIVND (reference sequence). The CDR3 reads CASSTGSSTGAGTEAFF. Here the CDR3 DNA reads TGTGCCAGTAGTACCGGTTCCTCGACAGGGGCGGGCACTGAAGCTTTCTTT.

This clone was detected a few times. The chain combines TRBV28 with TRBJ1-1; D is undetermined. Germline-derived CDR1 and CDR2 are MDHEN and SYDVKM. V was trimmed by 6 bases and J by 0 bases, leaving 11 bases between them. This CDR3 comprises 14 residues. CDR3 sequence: CASSSYLLNTEAFF. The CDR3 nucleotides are TGTGCCAGCAGCTCCTACCTGCTGAACACTGAAGCTTTCTTT.

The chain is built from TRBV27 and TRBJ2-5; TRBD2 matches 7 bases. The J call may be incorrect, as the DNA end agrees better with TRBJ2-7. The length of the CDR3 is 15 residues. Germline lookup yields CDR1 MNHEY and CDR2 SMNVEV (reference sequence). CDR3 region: CASSFRGGGPYEQYF. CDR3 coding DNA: TGTGCCAGCAGTTTTCGGGGCGGGGGACCTTACGAGCAGTACTTC.

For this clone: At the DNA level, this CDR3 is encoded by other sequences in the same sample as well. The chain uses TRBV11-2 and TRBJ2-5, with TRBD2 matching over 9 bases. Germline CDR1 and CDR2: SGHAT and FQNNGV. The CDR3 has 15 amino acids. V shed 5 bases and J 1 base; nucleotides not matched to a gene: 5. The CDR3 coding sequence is TGTGCCAGCAGCCGGACGGGACTAGCCCAAGAGACCCAGTACTTC. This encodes CASSRTGLAQETQYF.

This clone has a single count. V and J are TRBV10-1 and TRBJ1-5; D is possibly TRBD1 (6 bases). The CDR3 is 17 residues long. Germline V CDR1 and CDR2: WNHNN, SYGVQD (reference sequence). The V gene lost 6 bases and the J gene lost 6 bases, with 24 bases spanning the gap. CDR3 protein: CASRTSRDTHRRQPQHF. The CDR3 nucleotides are TGCGCCAGCAGGACCTCCCGGGACACCCATCGGCGTCAGCCCCAGCATTTT.

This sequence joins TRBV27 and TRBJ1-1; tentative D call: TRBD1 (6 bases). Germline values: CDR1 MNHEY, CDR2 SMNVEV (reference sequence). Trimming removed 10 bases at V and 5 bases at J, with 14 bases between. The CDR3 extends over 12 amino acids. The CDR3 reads CATNKGGTEAFF. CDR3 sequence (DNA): TGTGCCACCAACAAAGGGGGAACTGAAGCTTTCTTT.

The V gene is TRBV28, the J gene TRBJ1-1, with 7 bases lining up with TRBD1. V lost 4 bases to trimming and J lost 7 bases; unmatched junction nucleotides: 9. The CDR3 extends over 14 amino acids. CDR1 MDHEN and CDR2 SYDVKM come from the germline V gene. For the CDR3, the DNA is TGTGCCAGCAGTTGGGGCAGGGGGGCCATTGAAGCTTTCTTT. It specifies CASSWGRGAIEAFF. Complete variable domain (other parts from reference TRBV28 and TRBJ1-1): DVKVTQSSRYLVKRTGEKVFLECVQDMDHENMFWYRQDPGLGLRLIYFSYDVKMKEKGDIPEGYSVSREKKERFSLILESASTNQTSMYLCASSWGRGAIEAFFGQGTRLTVV.

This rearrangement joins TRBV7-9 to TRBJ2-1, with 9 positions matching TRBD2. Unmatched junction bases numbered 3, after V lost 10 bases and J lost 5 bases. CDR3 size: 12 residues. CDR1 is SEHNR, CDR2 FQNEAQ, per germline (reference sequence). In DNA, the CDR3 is TGTGCCAACGCGGGAGGGGACAATGAGCAGTTCTTC. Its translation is CANAGGDNEQFF. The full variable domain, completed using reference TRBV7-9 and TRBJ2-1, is DTGVSQNPRHKITKRGQNVTFRCDPISEHNRLYWYRQTLGQGPEFLTYFQNEAQLEKSRLLSDRFSAERPKGSFSTLEIQRTEQGDSAMYLCANAGGDNEQFFGPGTRLTVL.